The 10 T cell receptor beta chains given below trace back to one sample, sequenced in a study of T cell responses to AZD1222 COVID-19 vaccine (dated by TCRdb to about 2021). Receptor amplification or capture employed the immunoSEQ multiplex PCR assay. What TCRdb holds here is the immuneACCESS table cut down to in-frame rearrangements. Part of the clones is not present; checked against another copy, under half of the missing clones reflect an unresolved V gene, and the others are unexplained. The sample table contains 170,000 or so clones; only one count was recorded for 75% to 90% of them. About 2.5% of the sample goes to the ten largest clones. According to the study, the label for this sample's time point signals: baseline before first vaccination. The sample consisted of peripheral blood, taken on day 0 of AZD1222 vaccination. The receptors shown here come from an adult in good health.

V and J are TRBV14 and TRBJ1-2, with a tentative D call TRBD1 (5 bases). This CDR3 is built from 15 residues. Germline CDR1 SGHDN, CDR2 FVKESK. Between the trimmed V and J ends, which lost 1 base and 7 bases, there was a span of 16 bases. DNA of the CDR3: TGTGCCAGCAGCCAAGGAATTGGGACGCGCGGTGGCTACACCTTC. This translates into CASSQGIGTRGGYTF.

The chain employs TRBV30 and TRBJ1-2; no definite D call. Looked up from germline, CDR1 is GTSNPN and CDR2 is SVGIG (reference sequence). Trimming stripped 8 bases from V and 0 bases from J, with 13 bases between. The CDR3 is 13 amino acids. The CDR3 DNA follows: TGTGCCCGCCGGACGGCCGCTAACTATGGCTACACCTTC. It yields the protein CARRTAANYGYTF.

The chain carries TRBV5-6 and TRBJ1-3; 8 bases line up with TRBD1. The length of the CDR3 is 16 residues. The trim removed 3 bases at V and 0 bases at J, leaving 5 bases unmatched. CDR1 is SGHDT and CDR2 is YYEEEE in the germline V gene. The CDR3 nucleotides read TGTGCCAGCAGCTACGGGACAGGCTACTCTGGAAACACCATATATTTT. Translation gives CASSYGTGYSGNTIYF.

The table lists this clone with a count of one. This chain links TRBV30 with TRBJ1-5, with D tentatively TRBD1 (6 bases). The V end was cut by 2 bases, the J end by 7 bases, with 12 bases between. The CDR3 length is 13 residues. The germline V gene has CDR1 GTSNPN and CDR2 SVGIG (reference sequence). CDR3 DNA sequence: TGTGCCTGGAGTCCGGGGGCTGGACAGCCCCAGCATTTT. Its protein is CAWSPGAGQPQHF.

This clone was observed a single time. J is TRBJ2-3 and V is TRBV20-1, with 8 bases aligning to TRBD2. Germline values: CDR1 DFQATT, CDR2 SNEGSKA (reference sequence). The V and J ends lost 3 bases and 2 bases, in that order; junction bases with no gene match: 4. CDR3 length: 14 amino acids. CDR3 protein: CSASIAGSTDTQYF. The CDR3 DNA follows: TGCAGTGCTAGTATAGCGGGATCCACAGATACGCAGTATTTT.

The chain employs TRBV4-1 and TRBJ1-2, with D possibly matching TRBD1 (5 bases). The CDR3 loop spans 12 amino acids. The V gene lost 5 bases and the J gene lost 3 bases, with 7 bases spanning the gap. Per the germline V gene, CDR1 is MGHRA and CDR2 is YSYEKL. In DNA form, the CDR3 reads TGCGCCAGCAGCGGGGACCACTATGGCTACACCTTC. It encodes CASSGDHYGYTF.

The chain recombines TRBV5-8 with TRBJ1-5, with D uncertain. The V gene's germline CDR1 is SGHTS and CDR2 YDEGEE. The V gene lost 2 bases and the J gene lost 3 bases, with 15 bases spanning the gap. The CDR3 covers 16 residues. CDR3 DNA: TGTGCCAGCAGCTTAGGGCACCTCACCCCCAATCAGCCCCAGCATTTT. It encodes CASSLGHLTPNQPQHF.

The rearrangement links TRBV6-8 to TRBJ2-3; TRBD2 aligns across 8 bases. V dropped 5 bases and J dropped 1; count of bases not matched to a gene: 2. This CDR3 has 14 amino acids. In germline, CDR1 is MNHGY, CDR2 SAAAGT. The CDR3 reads CASSRAGGTDTQYF. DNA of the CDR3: TGTGCCAGCAGTCGAGCGGGGGGCACAGATACGCAGTATTTT.

The chain's CDR3 is CASSGREGEFF. CDR3 sequence (DNA): TGTGCCAGTAGTGGACGGGAGGGGGAGTTCTTC. V gene TRBV19 combines with J gene TRBJ2-1; 8 bases match TRBD2. Germline V gene lookup returns CDR1 LNHDA and CDR2 SQIVND (reference sequence). The J segment lost 14 bases and the V segment lost 5 bases, leaving 5 bases of the junction unmatched. The length of the CDR3 is 11 residues. Variable domain in full (rest from reference TRBV19 and TRBJ2-1): DGGITQSPKYLFRKEGQNVTLSCEQNLNHDAMYWYRQDPGQGLRLIYYSQIVNDFQKGDIAEGYSVSREKKESFPLTVTSAQKNPTAFYLCASSGREGEFFGPGTRLTVL.

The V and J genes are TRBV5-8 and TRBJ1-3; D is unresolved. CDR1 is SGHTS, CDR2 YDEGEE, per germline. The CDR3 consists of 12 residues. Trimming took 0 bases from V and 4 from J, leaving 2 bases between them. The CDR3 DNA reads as TGTGCCAGCAGCTTGGGGGGAAACACCATATATTTT. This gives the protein CASSLGGNTIYF. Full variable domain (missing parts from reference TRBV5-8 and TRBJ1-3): EAGVTQSPTHLIKTRGQQATLRCSPISGHTSVYWYQQALGLGLQFLLWYDEGEERNRGNFPPRFSGRQFPNYSSELNVNALELEDSALYLCASSLGGNTIYFGEGSWLTVV.